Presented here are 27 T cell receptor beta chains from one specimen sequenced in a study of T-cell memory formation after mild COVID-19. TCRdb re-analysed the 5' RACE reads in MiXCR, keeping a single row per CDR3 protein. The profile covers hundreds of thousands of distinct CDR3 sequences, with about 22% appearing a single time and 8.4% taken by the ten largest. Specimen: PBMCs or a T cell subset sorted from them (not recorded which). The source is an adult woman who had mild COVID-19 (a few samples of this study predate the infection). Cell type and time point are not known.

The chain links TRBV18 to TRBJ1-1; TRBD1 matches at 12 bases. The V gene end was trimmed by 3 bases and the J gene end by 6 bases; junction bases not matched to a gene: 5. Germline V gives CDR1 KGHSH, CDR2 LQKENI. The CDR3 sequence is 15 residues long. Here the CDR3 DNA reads TGTGCCAGCTCACCGACGGGACAGGGGGCCGCTGAAGCTTTCTTT. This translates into CASSPTGQGAAEAFF.

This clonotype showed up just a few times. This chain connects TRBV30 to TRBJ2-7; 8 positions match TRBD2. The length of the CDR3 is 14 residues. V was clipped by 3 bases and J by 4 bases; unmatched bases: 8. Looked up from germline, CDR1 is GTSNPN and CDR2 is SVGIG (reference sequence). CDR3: CAWRPISGIYEQYF. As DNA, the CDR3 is TGTGCCTGGAGGCCTATTAGCGGGATTTACGAGCAGTACTTC.

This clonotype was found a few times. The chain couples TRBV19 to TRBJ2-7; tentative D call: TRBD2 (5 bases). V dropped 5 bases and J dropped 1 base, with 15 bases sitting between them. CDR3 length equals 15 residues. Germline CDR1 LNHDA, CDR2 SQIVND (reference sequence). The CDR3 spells CASSPPGGLSYEQYF. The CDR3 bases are TGTGCCAGTAGTCCCCCGGGCGGGTTGTCCTACGAGCAGTACTTC.

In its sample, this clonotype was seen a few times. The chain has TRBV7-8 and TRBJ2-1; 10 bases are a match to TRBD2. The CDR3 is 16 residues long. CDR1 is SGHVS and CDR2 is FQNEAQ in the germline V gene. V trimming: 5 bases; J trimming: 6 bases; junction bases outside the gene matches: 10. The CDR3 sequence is CASSRLGLAGVNEQFF. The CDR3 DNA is TGTGCCAGCAGCCGGCTCGGGCTAGCGGGGGTCAATGAGCAGTTCTTC.

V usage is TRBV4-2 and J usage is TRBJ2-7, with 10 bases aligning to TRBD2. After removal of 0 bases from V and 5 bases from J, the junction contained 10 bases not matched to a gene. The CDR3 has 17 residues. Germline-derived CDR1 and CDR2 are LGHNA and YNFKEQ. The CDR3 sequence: CASSQDPGLAGVNEQYF. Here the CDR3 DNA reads TGTGCCAGCAGCCAAGATCCTGGCCTAGCGGGAGTTAACGAGCAGTACTTC.

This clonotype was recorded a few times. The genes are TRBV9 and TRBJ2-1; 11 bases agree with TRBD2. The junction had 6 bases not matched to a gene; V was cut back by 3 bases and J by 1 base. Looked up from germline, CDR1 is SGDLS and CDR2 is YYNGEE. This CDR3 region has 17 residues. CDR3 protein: CASSARLAGFSYNEQFF. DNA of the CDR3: TGTGCCAGCAGCGCTAGACTAGCGGGGTTTTCCTACAATGAGCAGTTCTTC.

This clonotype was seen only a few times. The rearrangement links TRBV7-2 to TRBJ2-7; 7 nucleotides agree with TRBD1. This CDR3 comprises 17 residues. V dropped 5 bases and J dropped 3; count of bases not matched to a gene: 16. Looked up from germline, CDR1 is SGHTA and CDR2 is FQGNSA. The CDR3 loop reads CASSPRDQGQSYYEQYF. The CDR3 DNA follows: TGTGCCAGCAGCCCCCGGGACCAGGGACAGAGTTACTACGAGCAGTACTTC.

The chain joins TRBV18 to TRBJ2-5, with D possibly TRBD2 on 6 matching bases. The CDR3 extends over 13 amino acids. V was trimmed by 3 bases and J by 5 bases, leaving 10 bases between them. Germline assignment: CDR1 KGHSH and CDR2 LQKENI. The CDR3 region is CASSPGGPETQYF. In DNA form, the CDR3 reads TGTGCCAGCTCACCGGGGGGTCCGGAGACCCAGTACTTC.

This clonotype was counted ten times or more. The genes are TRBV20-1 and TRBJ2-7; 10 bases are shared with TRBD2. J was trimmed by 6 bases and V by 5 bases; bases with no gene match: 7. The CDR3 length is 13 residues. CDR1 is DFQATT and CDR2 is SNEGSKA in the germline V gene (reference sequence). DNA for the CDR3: TGCAGTGCTCAGCACACTAGCGGGGTCGAGCAGTACTTC. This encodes CSAQHTSGVEQYF.

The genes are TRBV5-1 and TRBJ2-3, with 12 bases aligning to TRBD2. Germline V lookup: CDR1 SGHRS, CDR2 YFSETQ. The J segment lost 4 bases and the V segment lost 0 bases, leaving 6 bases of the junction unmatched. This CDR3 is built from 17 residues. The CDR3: CASSLATSGGHADTQYF. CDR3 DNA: TGCGCCAGCAGCTTGGCCACTAGCGGGGGGCATGCAGATACGCAGTATTTT.

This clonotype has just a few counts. The CDR3 loop is CASSRRGVSTDTQYF. In DNA form, the CDR3 reads TGTGCCAGCAGCCGAAGGGGGGTTAGCACAGATACGCAGTATTTT. The chain has TRBV5-5 and TRBJ2-3; D may be TRBD1 or TRBD2 (6 bases each). V dropped 4 bases and J dropped 0 bases, with 12 bases sitting between them. The CDR3 covers 15 residues. CDR1 and CDR2 from the germline V gene are SGHKS and YYEKEE (reference sequence).

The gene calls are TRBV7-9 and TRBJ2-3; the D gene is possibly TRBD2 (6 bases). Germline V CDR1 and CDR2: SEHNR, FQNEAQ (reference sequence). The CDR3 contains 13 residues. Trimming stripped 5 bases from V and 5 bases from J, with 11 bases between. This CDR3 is CASSPAREDTQYF. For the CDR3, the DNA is TGTGCCAGCAGCCCAGCGCGGGAAGATACGCAGTATTTT.

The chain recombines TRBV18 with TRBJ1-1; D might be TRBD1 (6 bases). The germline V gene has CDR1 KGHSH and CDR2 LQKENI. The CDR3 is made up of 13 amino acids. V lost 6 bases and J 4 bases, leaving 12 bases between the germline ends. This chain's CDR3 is CASSLIQGTEAFF. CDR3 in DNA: TGTGCCAGCTCGCTTATACAGGGCACTGAAGCTTTCTTT.

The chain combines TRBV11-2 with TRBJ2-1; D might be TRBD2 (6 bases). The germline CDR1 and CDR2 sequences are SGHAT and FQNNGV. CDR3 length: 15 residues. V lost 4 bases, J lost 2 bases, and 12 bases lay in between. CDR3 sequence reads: CASSWRATTYNEQFF. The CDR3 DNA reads TGTGCCAGCAGCTGGAGGGCCACCACCTACAATGAGCAGTTCTTC. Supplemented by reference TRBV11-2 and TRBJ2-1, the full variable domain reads EAGVAQSPRYKIIEKRQSVAFWCNPISGHATLYWYQQILGQGPKLLIQFQNNGVVDDSQLPKDRFSAERLKGVDSTLKIQPAKLEDSAVYLCASSWRATTYNEQFFGPGTRLTVL.

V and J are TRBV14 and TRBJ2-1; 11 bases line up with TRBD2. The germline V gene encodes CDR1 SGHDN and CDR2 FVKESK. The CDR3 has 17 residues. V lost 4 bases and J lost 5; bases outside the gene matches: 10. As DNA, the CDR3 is TGTGCCAGCAGCCCGTCGACCGGGACTAGCGGAGACAATGAGCAGTTCTTC. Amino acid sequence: CASSPSTGTSGDNEQFF. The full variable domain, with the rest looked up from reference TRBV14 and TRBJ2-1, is EAGVTQFPSHSVIEKGQTVTLRCDPISGHDNLYWYRRVMGKEIKFLLHFVKESKQDESGMPNNRFLAERTGGTYSTLKVQPAELEDSGVYFCASSPSTGTSGDNEQFFGPGTRLTVL.

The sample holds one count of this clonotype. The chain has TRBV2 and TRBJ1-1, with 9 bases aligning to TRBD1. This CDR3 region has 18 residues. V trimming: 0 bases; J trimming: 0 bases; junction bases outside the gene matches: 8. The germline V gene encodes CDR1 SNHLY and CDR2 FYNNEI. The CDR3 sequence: CASSEARDRAQLNTEAFF. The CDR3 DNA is TGTGCCAGCAGTGAAGCCCGGGACAGGGCACAACTGAACACTGAAGCTTTCTTT.

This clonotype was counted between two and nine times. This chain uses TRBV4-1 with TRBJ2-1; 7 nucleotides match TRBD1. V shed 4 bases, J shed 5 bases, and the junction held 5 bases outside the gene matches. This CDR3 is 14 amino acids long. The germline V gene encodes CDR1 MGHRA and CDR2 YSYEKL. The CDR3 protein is CASSRRQGDNEQFF. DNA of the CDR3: TGCGCCAGCAGCCGACGACAGGGAGACAATGAGCAGTTCTTC.

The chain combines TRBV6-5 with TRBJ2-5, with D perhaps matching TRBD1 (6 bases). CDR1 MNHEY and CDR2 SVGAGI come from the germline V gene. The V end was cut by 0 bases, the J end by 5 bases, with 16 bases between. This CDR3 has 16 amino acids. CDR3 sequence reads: CASSYSVGRGRETQYF. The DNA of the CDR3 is TGTGCCAGCAGTTACTCGGTAGGCAGGGGACGTGAGACCCAGTACTTC.

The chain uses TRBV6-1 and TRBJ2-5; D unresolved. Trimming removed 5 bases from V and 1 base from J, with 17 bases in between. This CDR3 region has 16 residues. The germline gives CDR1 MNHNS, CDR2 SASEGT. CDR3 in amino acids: CASSKPIWVLQETQYF. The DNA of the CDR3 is TGTGCCAGCAGTAAGCCTATCTGGGTACTCCAAGAGACCCAGTACTTC.

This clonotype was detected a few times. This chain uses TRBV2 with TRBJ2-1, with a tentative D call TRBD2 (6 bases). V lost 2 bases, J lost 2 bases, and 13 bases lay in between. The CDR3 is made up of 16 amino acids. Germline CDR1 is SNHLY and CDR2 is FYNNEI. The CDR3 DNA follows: TGTGCCAGCAGTGAATCGACACTAGCTACCTACAATGAGCAGTTCTTC. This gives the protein CASSESTLATYNEQFF.

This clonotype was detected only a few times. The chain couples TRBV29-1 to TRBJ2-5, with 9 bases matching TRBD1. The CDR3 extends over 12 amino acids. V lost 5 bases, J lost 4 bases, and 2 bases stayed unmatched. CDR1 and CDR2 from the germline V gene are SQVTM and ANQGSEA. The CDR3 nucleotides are TGCAGCGTTTACAGGGGGCCAGAGACCCAGTACTTC. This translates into CSVYRGPETQYF.

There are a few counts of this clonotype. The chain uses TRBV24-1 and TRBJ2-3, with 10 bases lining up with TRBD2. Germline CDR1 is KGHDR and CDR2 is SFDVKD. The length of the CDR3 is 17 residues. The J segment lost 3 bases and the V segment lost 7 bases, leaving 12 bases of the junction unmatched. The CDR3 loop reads CATSPLGLADSTDTQYF. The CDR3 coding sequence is TGTGCCACCAGCCCGCTCGGACTAGCGGACTCGACAGATACGCAGTATTTT.

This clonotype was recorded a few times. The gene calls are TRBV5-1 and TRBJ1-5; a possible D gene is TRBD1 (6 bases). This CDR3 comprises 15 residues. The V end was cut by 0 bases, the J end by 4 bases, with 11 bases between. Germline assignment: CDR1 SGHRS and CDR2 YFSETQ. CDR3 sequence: CASSLGTDYNQPQHF. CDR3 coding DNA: TGCGCCAGCAGCTTGGGGACAGACTATAATCAGCCCCAGCATTTT. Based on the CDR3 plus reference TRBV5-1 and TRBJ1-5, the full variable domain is KAGVTQTPRYLIKTRGQQVTLSCSPISGHRSVSWYQQTPGQGLQFLFEYFSETQRNKGNFPGRFSGRQFSNSRSEMNVSTLELGDSALYLCASSLGTDYNQPQHFGDGTRLSIL.

DNA for the CDR3: TGCGCCAGCAGCTTGGGGGACAGGGGTGGCCAGCCCCAGCATTTT. Its translation: CASSLGDRGGQPQHF. This chain links TRBV5-1 with TRBJ1-5; 10 nucleotides line up with TRBD1. The CDR3 has 15 residues. V gave up 0 bases and J gave up 7 bases; unmatched junction bases: 4. The V gene's germline CDR1 is SGHRS and CDR2 YFSETQ.

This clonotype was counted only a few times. The CDR3 here is CASSLAWGGAETQYF. DNA for the CDR3: TGTGCCAGCAGCTTGGCCTGGGGGGGAGCAGAGACCCAGTACTTC. The J gene is TRBJ2-5, the V gene TRBV5-4; 7 bases map to TRBD2. Germline lookup yields CDR1 SGHNT and CDR2 YYREEE (reference sequence). There are 15 residues in the CDR3. Trimming cost V 0 bases and J 4 bases; bases outside gene matches: 6.

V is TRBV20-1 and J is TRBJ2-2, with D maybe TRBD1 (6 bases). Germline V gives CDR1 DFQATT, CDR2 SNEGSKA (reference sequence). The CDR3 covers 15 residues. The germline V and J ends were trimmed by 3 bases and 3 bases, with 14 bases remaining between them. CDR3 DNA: TGCAGTGCTAGTAGCTTTACAGGGTACACCGGGGAGCTGTTTTTT. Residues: CSASSFTGYTGELFF.

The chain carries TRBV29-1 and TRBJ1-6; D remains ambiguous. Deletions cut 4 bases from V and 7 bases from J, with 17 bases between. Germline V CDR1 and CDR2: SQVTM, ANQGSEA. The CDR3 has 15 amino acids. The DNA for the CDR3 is TGCAGCGTTGGGGAGGGCCCTCATCCGAATTCACCCCTCCACTTT. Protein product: CSVGEGPHPNSPLHF.